This T cell receptor beta chain originates from a study of blood T cell repertoires in COVID-19. Study context: Researchers got acute and convalescent COVID-19 samples from the United States, Italy and Spain. In each case, the material was cDNA or gDNA derived from T cells, B-cell-depleted T cells, or PBMCs.

This clone occurred once. Original analysis: Amplified reference gene primers provided the basis for estimating nucleated cell counts. Data came from immunoSEQ multiplex PCR; TCRdb stores just in-frame clones and leaves some out. V, J and clone size are those of that table, while D and trimming were read from the DNA. Of more than 75,000 clones listed, roughly nine tenths are singletons. This CDR3 is built from 16 residues. The sequencing input was peripheral blood. The sequence was obtained from a man between 50 and 59 years old with acute or convalescent COVID-19. The chain has TRBV21-1 and TRBJ2-4; TRBD1, the D gene given by the table, was not confirmed from the DNA. TRBV21-1 is shown as a pseudogene. CDR3 sequence: CASSIEGVRAKNIQYF. CDR3 coding DNA: TGTGCCAGCAGCATAGAAGGGGTTAGGGCCAAAAACATTCAGTACTTC.